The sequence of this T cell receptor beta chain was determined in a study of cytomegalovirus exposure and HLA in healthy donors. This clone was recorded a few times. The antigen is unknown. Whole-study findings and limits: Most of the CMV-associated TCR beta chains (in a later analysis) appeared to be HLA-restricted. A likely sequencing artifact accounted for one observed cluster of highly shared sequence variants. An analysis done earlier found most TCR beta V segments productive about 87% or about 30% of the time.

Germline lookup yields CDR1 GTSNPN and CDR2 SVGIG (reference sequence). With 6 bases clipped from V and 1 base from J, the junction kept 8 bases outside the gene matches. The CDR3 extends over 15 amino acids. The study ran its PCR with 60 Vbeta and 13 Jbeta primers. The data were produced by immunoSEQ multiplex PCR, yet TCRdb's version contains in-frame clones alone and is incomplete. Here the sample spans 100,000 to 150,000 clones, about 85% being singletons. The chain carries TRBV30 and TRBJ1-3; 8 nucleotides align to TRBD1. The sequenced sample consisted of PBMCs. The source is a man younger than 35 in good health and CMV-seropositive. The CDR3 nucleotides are TGTGCCTGCCAAACCACAGGGGGATCTGGAAACACCATATATTTT. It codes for CACQTTGGSGNTIYF.